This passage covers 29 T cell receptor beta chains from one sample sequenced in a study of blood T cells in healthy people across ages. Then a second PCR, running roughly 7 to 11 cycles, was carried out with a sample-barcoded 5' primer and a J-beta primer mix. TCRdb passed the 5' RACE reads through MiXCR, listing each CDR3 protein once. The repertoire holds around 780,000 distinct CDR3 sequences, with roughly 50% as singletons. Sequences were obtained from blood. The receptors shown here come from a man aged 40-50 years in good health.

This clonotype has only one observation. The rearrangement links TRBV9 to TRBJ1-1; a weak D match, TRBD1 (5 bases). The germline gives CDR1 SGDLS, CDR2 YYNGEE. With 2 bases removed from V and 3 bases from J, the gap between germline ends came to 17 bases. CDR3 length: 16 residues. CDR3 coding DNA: TGTGCCAGCAGCGTCCAAGCCGACAGAGGGGACACTGAAGCTTTCTTT. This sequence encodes CASSVQADRGDTEAFF.

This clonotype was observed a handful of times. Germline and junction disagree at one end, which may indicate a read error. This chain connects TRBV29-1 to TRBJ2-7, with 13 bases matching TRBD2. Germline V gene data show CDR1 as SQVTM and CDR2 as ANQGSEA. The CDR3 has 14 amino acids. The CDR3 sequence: CSVEGLAGEYEQYF. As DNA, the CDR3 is TGCAGCGTGGAAGGACTAGCGGGGGAGTACGAGCAGTACTTC.

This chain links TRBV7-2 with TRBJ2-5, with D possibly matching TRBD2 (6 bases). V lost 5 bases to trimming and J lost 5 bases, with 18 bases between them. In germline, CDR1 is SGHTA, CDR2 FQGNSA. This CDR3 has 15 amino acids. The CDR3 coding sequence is TGTGCCAGCAGCAGCCCGGGGGTGCGTTGGGAGACCCAGTACTTC. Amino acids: CASSSPGVRWETQYF.

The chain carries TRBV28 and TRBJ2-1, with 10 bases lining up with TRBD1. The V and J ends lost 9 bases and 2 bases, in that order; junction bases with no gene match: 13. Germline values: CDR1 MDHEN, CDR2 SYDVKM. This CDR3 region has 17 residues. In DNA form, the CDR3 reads TGTGCCAGTTCCCTTTCTGGCGGGACAGGGGCCTACAATGAGCAGTTCTTC. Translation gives CASSLSGGTGAYNEQFF.

The CDR3 sequence is CASSGPRHTSTDTQYF. CDR3 nucleotides: TGTGCCAGCAGTGGGCCTCGTCACACTAGCACAGATACGCAGTATTTT. The chain employs TRBV2 and TRBJ2-3; D ambiguous. The germline CDR1 and CDR2 sequences are SNHLY and FYNNEI. The CDR3 contains 16 residues. Trimming shortened V by 4 bases and J by 0 bases, and 14 bases separated the two germline ends.

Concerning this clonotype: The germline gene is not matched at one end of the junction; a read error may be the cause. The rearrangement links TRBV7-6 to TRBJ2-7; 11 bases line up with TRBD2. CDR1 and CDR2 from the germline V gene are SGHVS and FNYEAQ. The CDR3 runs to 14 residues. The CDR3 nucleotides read TGTGCCAGCAGCGTAGCGGGGGGGCTAGACGAGCAGTACTTC. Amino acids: CASSVAGGLDEQYF.

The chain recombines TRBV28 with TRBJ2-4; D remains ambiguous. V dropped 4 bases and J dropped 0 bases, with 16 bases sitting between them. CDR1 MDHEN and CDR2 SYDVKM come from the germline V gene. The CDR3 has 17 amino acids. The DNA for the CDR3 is TGTGCCAGCAGTTCTTTGAACCCACGGAGAGCCAAAAACATTCAGTACTTC. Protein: CASSSLNPRRAKNIQYF.

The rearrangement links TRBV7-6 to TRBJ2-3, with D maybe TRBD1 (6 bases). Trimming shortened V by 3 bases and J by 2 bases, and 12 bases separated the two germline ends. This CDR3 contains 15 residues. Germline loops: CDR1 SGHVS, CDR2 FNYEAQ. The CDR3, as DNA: TGTGCCAGCAGCTTGCGACAGGTGCTCACAGATACGCAGTATTTT. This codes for CASSLRQVLTDTQYF.

DNA for the CDR3: TGTGCCACCAGTGATACTAGCGGGAGCGATTCCTTTGGGTACAATGAGCAGTTCTTC. The encoded protein is CATSDTSGSDSFGYNEQFF. The J gene is TRBJ2-1, the V gene TRBV24-1, with 11 bases matching TRBD2. Looked up from germline, CDR1 is KGHDR and CDR2 is SFDVKD. Unmatched junction bases numbered 13, after V lost 3 bases and J lost 4 bases. This CDR3 is 19 amino acids long.

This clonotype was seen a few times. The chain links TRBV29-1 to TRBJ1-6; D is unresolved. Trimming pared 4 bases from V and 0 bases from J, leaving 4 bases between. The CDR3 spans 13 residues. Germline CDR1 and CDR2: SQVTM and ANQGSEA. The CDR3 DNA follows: TGCAGCGTTGCAAGCTCCTATAATTCACCCCTCCACTTT. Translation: CSVASSYNSPLHF.

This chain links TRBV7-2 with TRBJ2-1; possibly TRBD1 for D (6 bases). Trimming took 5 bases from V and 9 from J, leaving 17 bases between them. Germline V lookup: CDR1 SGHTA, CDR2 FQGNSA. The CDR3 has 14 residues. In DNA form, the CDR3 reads TGTGCCAGCAGCCGGGACACCCCCGGTAGTGAGCAGTTCTTC. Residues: CASSRDTPGSEQFF. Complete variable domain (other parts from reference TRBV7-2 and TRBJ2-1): GAGVSQSPSNKVTEKGKDVELRCDPISGHTALYWYRQSLGQGLEFLIYFQGNSAPDKSGLPSDRFSAERTGGSVSTLTIQRTQQEDSAVYLCASSRDTPGSEQFFGPGTRLTVL.

The CDR3 region has the DNA TGTGCCAGCAGCGTAGTAGGACAGACGTCCACAGATACGCAGTATTTT. Protein: CASSVVGQTSTDTQYF. The chain has TRBV9 and TRBJ2-3, with a possible D match to TRBD1 (6 bases). The CDR3 is 16 amino acids. V lost 0 bases and J 2 bases, leaving 13 bases between the germline ends. Germline lookup yields CDR1 SGDLS and CDR2 YYNGEE.

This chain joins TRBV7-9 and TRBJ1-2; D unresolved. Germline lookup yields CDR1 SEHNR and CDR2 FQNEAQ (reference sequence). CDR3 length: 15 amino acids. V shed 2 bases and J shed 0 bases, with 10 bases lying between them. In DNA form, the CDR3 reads TGTGCCAGCAGCTTATCGAACAGTCCTAACTATGGCTACACCTTC. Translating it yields CASSLSNSPNYGYTF.

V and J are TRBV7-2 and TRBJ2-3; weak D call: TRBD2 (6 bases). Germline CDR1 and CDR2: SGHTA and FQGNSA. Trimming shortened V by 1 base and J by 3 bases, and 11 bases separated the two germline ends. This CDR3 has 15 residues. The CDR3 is CASSLELAKTDTQYF. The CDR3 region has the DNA TGTGCCAGCAGCTTAGAACTAGCTAAAACAGATACGCAGTATTTT.

In DNA, the CDR3 is TGTGCCTGCGGCAGATCCCTTGCCTACAATGAGCAGTTCTTC. Translated, it gives CACGRSLAYNEQFF. This chain connects TRBV2 to TRBJ2-1; D uncertain. Germline V gene lookup returns CDR1 SNHLY and CDR2 FYNNEI. The CDR3 spans 14 residues. Trimming took off 11 bases at V and 2 bases at J, with 16 bases between the two ends.

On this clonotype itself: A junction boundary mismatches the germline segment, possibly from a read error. The CDR3: CPSSATGTGNYEQYF. In nucleotides, the CDR3 is TGTCCCAGCAGCGCGACCGGGACAGGGAACTACGAGCAGTACTTC. The chain joins TRBV14 to TRBJ2-7; TRBD1 matches at 9 bases. Per the germline V gene, CDR1 is SGHDN and CDR2 is FVKESK. The CDR3 totals 15 residues.

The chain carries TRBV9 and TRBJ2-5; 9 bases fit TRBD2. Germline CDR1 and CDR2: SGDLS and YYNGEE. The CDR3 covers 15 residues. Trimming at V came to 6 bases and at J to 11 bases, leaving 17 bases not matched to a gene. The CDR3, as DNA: TGTGCCAGCACCCTAGGGGCTAGCGGGACCAATGAGCAGTACTTC. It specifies CASTLGASGTNEQYF.

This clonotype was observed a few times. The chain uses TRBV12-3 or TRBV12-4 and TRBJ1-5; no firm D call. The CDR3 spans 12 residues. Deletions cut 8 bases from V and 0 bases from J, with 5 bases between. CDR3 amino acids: CASCYSNQPQHF. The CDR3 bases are TGTGCCAGCTGTTATAGCAATCAGCCCCAGCATTTT.

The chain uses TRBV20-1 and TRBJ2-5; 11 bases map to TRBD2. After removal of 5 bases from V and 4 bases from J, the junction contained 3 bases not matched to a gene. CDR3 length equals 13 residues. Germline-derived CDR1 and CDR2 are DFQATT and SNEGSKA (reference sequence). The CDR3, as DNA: TGCAGTGCTCAGACTAGCGGGACAGAGACCCAGTACTTC. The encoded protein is CSAQTSGTETQYF.

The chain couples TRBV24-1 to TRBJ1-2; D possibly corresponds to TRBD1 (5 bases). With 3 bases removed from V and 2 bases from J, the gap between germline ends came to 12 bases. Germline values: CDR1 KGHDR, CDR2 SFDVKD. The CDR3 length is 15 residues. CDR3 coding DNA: TGTGCCACCAGTGATGCCTGGACATCGAACTATGGCTACACCTTC. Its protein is CATSDAWTSNYGYTF.

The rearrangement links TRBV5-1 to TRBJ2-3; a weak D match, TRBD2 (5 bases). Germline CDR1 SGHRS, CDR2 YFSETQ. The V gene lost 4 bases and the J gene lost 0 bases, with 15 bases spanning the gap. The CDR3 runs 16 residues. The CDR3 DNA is TGCGCCAGCAGCACGGAGGTCTTGGCCAGCACAGATACGCAGTATTTT. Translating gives CASSTEVLASTDTQYF.

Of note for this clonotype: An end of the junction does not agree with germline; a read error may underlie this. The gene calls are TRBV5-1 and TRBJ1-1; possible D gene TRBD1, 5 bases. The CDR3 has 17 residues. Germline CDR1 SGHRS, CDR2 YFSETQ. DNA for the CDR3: TGCGCCAGCAGCTTGCGGCAGGGAGGTATGGTGAACACTGTAGCTTTCTTT. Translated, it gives CASSLRQGGMVNTVAFF.

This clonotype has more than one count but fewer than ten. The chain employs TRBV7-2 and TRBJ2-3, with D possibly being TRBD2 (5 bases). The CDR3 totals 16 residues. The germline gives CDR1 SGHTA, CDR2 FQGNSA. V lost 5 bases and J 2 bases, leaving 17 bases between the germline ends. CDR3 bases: TGTGCCAGCAGCCCCTTGGGAGTCACCTTCACAGATACGCAGTATTTT. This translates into CASSPLGVTFTDTQYF.

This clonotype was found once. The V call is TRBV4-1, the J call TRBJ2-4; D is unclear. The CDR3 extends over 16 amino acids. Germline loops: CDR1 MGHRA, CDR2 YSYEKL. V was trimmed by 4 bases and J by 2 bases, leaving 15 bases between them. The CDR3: CASSPRLLSSKNIQYF. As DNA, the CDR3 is TGCGCCAGCAGCCCAAGGCTCCTCTCCTCCAAAAACATTCAGTACTTC.

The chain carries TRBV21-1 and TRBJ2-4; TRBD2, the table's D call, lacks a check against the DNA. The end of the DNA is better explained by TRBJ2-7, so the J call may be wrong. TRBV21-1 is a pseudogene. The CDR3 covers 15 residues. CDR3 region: CAIGRGVYAVDEQYF. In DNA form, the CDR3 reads TGTGCCATCGGGAGGGGGGTTTACGCCGTGGACGAGCAGTACTTC.

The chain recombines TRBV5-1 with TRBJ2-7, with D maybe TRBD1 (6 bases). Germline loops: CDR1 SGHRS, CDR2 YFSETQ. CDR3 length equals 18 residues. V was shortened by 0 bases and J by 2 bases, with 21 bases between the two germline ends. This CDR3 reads CASSLAILGGTGTYEQYF. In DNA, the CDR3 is TGCGCCAGCAGCTTGGCGATCCTAGGGGGAACAGGGACCTACGAGCAGTACTTC.

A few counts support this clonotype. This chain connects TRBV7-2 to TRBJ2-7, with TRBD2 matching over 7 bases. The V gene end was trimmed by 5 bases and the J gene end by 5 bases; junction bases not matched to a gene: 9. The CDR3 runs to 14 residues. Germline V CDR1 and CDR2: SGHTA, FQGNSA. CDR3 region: CASSRRLAFHEQYF. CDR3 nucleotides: TGTGCCAGCAGCCGAAGACTAGCTTTCCACGAGCAGTACTTC.

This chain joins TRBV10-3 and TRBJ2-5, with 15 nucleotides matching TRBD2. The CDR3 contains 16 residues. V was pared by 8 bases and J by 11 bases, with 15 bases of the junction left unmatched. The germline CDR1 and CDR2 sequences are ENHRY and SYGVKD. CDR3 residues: CAILRTSGGAYNEQYF. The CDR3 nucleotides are TGTGCCATCCTCCGGACTAGCGGGGGGGCCTACAATGAGCAGTACTTC.

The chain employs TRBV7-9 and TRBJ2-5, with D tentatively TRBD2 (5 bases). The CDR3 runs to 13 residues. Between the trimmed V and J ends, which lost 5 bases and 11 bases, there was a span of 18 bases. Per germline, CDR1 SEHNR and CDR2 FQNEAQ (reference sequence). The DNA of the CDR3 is TGTGCCAGCAGCCTACAAGGTGGGGAGAAGCAGTACTTC. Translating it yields CASSLQGGEKQYF.